Listed here are 31 T cell receptor beta chains from one sample, sequenced in a study of cytomegalovirus exposure and HLA in healthy donors. The PCR contained 60 Vbeta and 13 Jbeta primers. Clones were read by immunoSEQ multiplex PCR, and TCRdb kept only the in-frame ones, dropping some. Its table lists more than 70,000 clones. The sequenced sample was PBMCs. The receptors stem from a woman aged 55-75 years in good health and CMV-seronegative.

The chain is built from TRBV28 and TRBJ2-7, with a weak D call TRBD1 (6 bases). CDR1 and CDR2 (germline): MDHEN, SYDVKM. Trimming took 8 bases from V and 0 from J, leaving 14 bases between them. This CDR3 contains 14 residues. CDR3 amino acids: CASQNPGHSYEQYF. CDR3 in DNA: TGTGCCAGCCAAAACCCGGGACACTCCTACGAGCAGTACTTC.

V gene TRBV11-3 combines with J gene TRBJ2-7; D might be TRBD2 (7 bases). Germline V CDR1 and CDR2: SGHNT, YENEEA. The CDR3 sequence is 16 residues long. V was clipped by 0 bases and J by 1 base, with 13 bases between them. The CDR3 loop reads CASSLESGTSSYEQYF. The CDR3 DNA is TGTGCCAGCAGCTTAGAAAGCGGGACATCTTCCTACGAGCAGTACTTC.

This chain links TRBV4-1 with TRBJ2-7; a possible D gene is TRBD1 (6 bases). This CDR3 region has 15 residues. The ends were cut back, 1 base at V and 3 bases at J, with 13 bases in the middle. The V gene's germline CDR1 is MGHRA and CDR2 YSYEKL. CDR3 loop: CASSQGAAGVYEQYF. The CDR3 DNA reads as TGCGCCAGCAGCCAAGGAGCGGCAGGGGTCTACGAGCAGTACTTC.

The V and J genes are TRBV28 and TRBJ1-1, with D unclear. V shed 8 bases and J shed 5 bases, with 12 bases lying between them. This CDR3 region has 12 residues. Germline CDR1 and CDR2: MDHEN and SYDVKM. This chain's CDR3 is CASRVRETEAFF. The DNA for the CDR3 is TGTGCCAGCCGCGTGAGGGAGACTGAAGCTTTCTTT.

The chain joins TRBV29-1 to TRBJ2-2; 10 nucleotides align to TRBD1. This CDR3 contains 15 residues. Germline CDR1 is SQVTM and CDR2 is ANQGSEA. Unmatched junction bases numbered 5, after V lost 4 bases and J lost 3 bases. For the CDR3, the DNA is TGCAGCGTTGGTACCGGGACAGGGGACACCGGGGAGCTGTTTTTT. It is translated as CSVGTGTGDTGELFF.

V usage is TRBV7-8 and J usage is TRBJ1-5, with 7 bases fitting TRBD1. Germline assignment: CDR1 SGHVS and CDR2 FQNEAQ. The CDR3 is made up of 15 amino acids. The J segment lost 2 bases and the V segment lost 8 bases, leaving 9 bases of the junction unmatched. The CDR3 sequence: CASASGQGGNQPQHF. The CDR3 DNA reads as TGTGCCAGCGCTTCAGGGCAGGGGGGCAATCAGCCCCAGCATTTT.

The chain is built from TRBV6-1 and TRBJ2-1; 10 nucleotides agree with TRBD1. The J segment lost 7 bases and the V segment lost 4 bases, leaving 10 bases of the junction unmatched. The CDR3 length is 16 residues. Germline CDR1 MNHNS, CDR2 SASEGT. DNA of the CDR3: TGTGCCAGCAGTGGGACAGGGGGTACGTATGCAAATGAGCAGTTCTTC. It codes for CASSGTGGTYANEQFF.

The V call is TRBV6-5, the J call TRBJ1-2, with TRBD1 matching over 10 bases. This CDR3 comprises 15 residues. Germline V gene lookup returns CDR1 MNHEY and CDR2 SVGAGI. Losses at the gene ends were 5 bases for V and 8 bases for J; bases not matched to a gene: 11. CDR3 in amino acids: CASSIAGTGVGGYTF. In nucleotides, the CDR3 is TGTGCCAGCAGTATAGCCGGGACAGGGGTGGGAGGCTACACCTTC.

V is TRBV6-5 and J is TRBJ1-2, with 9 bases that match TRBD1. The germline V gene has CDR1 MNHEY and CDR2 SVGAGI. V lost 2 bases and J lost 7; bases outside the gene matches: 5. The CDR3 covers 14 residues. This CDR3 reads CASSYDRGDSGYTF. In DNA form, the CDR3 reads TGTGCCAGCAGTTACGACAGGGGGGACTCTGGCTACACCTTC.

In DNA, the CDR3 is TGTGCCAGCAGTTCCACGGTAGCGGGGCACAATGAGCAGTTCTTC. Protein sequence: CASSSTVAGHNEQFF. The gene calls are TRBV27 and TRBJ2-1; 8 bases align to TRBD2. The V gene end was trimmed by 4 bases and the J gene end by 5 bases; junction bases not matched to a gene: 7. The CDR3 totals 15 residues. Germline-derived CDR1 and CDR2 are MNHEY and SMNVEV (reference sequence).

The J gene is TRBJ2-2, the V gene TRBV11-3; TRBD1 agrees at 7 bases. V was pared by 5 bases and J by 4 bases, with 7 bases of the junction left unmatched. The CDR3 runs to 15 residues. The V gene's germline CDR1 is SGHNT and CDR2 YENEEA. The CDR3 reads CASSTRTGPTGELFF. The CDR3 nucleotides read TGTGCCAGCAGCACCAGGACAGGACCCACCGGGGAGCTGTTTTTT.

This sequence joins TRBV6-1 and TRBJ2-7; TRBD1 might be the D (6 bases). CDR1 and CDR2 (germline): MNHNS, SASEGT. V shed 3 bases and J shed 4 bases, with 13 bases lying between them. This CDR3 spans 14 amino acids. The CDR3 DNA reads TGTGCCAGCAGTGATTTTATGGACAGATACGAGCAGTACTTC. The encoded protein is CASSDFMDRYEQYF.

In regard to this clone: Germline and junction disagree at one end, which may indicate a read error. The genes are TRBV7-7 and TRBJ2-2; TRBD2 matches 15 bases. This CDR3 is built from 16 residues. CDR1 is SSHAT, CDR2 FNYEAQ, per germline (reference sequence). The CDR3 sequence is CASSYRTSGRAGELFF. As DNA, the CDR3 is TGTGCTAGCAGCTATCGGACTAGCGGGAGGGCCGGGGAGCTGTTTTTT.

V gene TRBV4-2 combines with J gene TRBJ2-5, with 8 positions matching TRBD1. The CDR3 spans 16 residues. The V gene's germline CDR1 is LGHNA and CDR2 YNFKEQ. With 2 bases clipped from V and 4 bases from J, the junction kept 9 bases outside the gene matches. CDR3 DNA: TGTGCCAGCAGCCAAAGGTCAGGGGGCTCGGGAGAGACCCAGTACTTC. Its translation is CASSQRSGGSGETQYF.

The chain recombines TRBV30 with TRBJ1-5; no clear D gene. Deletions cut 4 bases from V and 2 bases from J, with 15 bases between. The CDR3 consists of 15 residues. Germline V gene data show CDR1 as GTSNPN and CDR2 as SVGIG (reference sequence). CDR3 DNA: TGTGCCTGGAACCGGGGAGTCTTGGGCAATCAGCCCCAGCATTTT. Translated, it gives CAWNRGVLGNQPQHF. Filled out from reference TRBV30 and TRBJ1-5, the complete variable domain reads SQTIHQWPATLVQPVGSPLSLECTVEGTSNPNLYWYRQAAGRGLQLLFYSVGIGQISSEVPQNLSASRPQDRQFILSSKKLLLSDSGFYLCAWNRGVLGNQPQHFGDGTRLSIL.

The chain couples TRBV6-6 to TRBJ1-2, with 7 bases aligning to TRBD1. The CDR3 is 16 residues long. CDR1 and CDR2 (germline): MNHNY, SVGAGI (reference sequence). The J segment lost 3 bases and the V segment lost 6 bases, leaving 13 bases of the junction unmatched. The CDR3 DNA follows: TGTGCCAGCAGCGACCCGAAGTCGGGACAGTACTATGGCTACACCTTC. The encoded protein is CASSDPKSGQYYGYTF.

This chain joins TRBV12-2 and TRBJ1-2; the tabulated D call, TRBD1, remains unverified against the DNA. TRBV12-2 is flagged as a pseudogene. The CDR3 loop spans 18 amino acids. CDR3 amino acids: CASRLARSCGAFDYGYTF. The CDR3 DNA reads TGTGCAAGTCGCTTAGCTCGATCATGTGGGGCTTTCGACTATGGCTACACCTTC.

This chain uses TRBV28 with TRBJ2-1, with 11 bases that match TRBD1. The CDR3 length is 15 residues. In germline, CDR1 is MDHEN, CDR2 SYDVKM. The ends lost 3 bases at V and 11 bases at J; junction bases unmatched: 9. This CDR3 is CASSLTSGTGGKQFF. CDR3 coding DNA: TGTGCCAGCAGTTTGACCTCCGGGACAGGGGGTAAGCAGTTCTTC.

The genes are TRBV7-6 and TRBJ1-4, with D possibly matching TRBD1 (5 bases). With 1 base removed from V and 3 bases from J, the gap between germline ends came to 12 bases. The CDR3 runs 16 residues. The germline CDR1 and CDR2 sequences are SGHVS and FNYEAQ. The CDR3 is CASSLGPGLPNEKLFF. The CDR3 DNA is TGTGCCAGCAGCTTAGGCCCGGGACTGCCTAATGAAAAACTGTTTTTT.

The V and J genes are TRBV6-1 and TRBJ2-2; the D gene is possibly TRBD2 (5 bases). V was shortened by 5 bases and J by 5 bases, with 6 bases between the two germline ends. The CDR3 contains 12 residues. CDR1 is MNHNS and CDR2 is SASEGT in the germline V gene. The CDR3 nucleotides are TGTGCCAGCAGTTGGACTACCGGGGAGCTGTTTTTT. The encoded protein is CASSWTTGELFF.

The V call is TRBV2, the J call TRBJ2-7, with D perhaps matching TRBD1 (5 bases). This CDR3 is built from 12 residues. The germline V gene encodes CDR1 SNHLY and CDR2 FYNNEI. V was shortened by 10 bases and J by 5 bases, with 15 bases between the two germline ends. For the CDR3, the DNA is TGTGCCATCGCTCAGGGTTCAAACGAGCAGTACTTC. As protein: CAIAQGSNEQYF.

The chain uses TRBV7-6 and TRBJ2-1; 11 nucleotides line up with TRBD2. The CDR3 is 18 residues long. V lost 3 bases, J lost 1 base, and 8 bases stayed unmatched. CDR1 SGHVS and CDR2 FNYEAQ come from the germline V gene. CDR3: CASSFGLAGQISYNEQFF. In DNA, the CDR3 is TGTGCCAGCAGCTTCGGACTAGCGGGCCAAATTTCCTACAATGAGCAGTTCTTC.

The CDR3 coding sequence is TGTGCCAGCAGTCCCCTCGGGAACGGGGATGCTGAAGCTTTCTTT. This gives the protein CASSPLGNGDAEAFF. V and J are TRBV28 and TRBJ1-1; no clear D gene. CDR3 size: 15 residues. Trimming pared 5 bases from V and 6 bases from J, leaving 19 bases between. CDR1 and CDR2 from the germline V gene are MDHEN and SYDVKM.

V and J are TRBV9 and TRBJ2-1; D possibly corresponds to TRBD2 (6 bases). CDR1 and CDR2 from the germline V gene are SGDLS and YYNGEE. V was cut by 0 bases and J by 4 bases, with 11 bases left in between. The CDR3 runs 15 residues. Here the CDR3 DNA reads TGTGCCAGCAGCGTAGGGTCTGGGACTTACAATGAGCAGTTCTTC. Its translation is CASSVGSGTYNEQFF.

The V gene is TRBV30, the J gene TRBJ2-6; D gene ambiguous. The germline V and J ends were trimmed by 5 bases and 2 bases, with 28 bases remaining between them. The V gene's germline CDR1 is GTSNPN and CDR2 SVGIG (reference sequence). This CDR3 spans 20 amino acids. Here the CDR3 DNA reads TGTGCCTGGCGGTTGCAGTCGCTAGGTCGCCGCGTCGCTGGGGCCAACGTCCTGACTTTC. Translation: CAWRLQSLGRRVAGANVLTF.

This sequence joins TRBV10-1 and TRBJ1-3; no definite D call. Trimming pared 0 bases from V and 5 bases from J, leaving 14 bases between. Germline-derived CDR1 and CDR2 are WNHNN and SYGVQD (reference sequence). CDR3 size: 16 residues. The CDR3 loop is CASSESVPGGRNTIYF. The CDR3 region has the DNA TGCGCCAGCAGTGAGTCGGTTCCAGGAGGAAGAAACACCATATATTTT.

The gene calls are TRBV6-5 and TRBJ1-6; the match to TRBD1 covers 7 bases. The CDR3 consists of 14 residues. Trimming removed 8 bases from V and 6 bases from J; junction bases left unmatched: 7. CDR1 and CDR2 (germline): MNHEY, SVGAGI. In nucleotides, the CDR3 is TGTGCCAGCGCCAGGACAGGCCGTAATTCACCCCTCCACTTT. It translates to CASARTGRNSPLHF.

The J gene is TRBJ2-1, the V gene TRBV6-5; 7 nucleotides agree with TRBD2. The CDR3 runs to 13 residues. Germline CDR1 MNHEY, CDR2 SVGAGI. V shed 8 bases, J shed 4 bases, and the junction held 5 bases outside the gene matches. The CDR3 protein is CASVPSGYNEQFF. Here the CDR3 DNA reads TGTGCCAGCGTCCCTAGCGGTTACAATGAGCAGTTCTTC.

V and J are TRBV7-2 and TRBJ2-3, with TRBD2 matching over 9 bases. CDR1 is SGHTA and CDR2 is FQGNSA in the germline V gene. The V segment lost 1 base and the J segment 3 bases; nucleotides outside the gene matches: 5. The CDR3 has 16 residues. CDR3 loop: CASSLVRGRATDTQYF. CDR3 in DNA: TGTGCCAGCAGCTTAGTCCGCGGGAGGGCAACAGATACGCAGTATTTT.

V gene TRBV19 combines with J gene TRBJ1-5, with a weak D call TRBD1 (5 bases). The germline gives CDR1 LNHDA, CDR2 SQIVND (reference sequence). Deletions cut 5 bases from V and 4 bases from J, with 9 bases between. This CDR3 spans 13 amino acids. CDR3 in amino acids: CASSRGGNQPQHF. DNA for the CDR3: TGTGCCAGTAGTCGGGGGGGGAATCAGCCCCAGCATTTT.

This chain connects TRBV11-3 to TRBJ1-1; D not certain. With 11 bases removed from V and 4 bases from J, the gap between germline ends came to 26 bases. Germline CDR1 is SGHNT and CDR2 is YENEEA. CDR3 length: 16 residues. The CDR3 sequence: CASVGKGTVRGTEAFF. DNA of the CDR3: TGTGCCTCGGTGGGTAAAGGCACAGTCCGGGGCACTGAAGCTTTCTTT.